Reported below is one T cell receptor (beta chain). The data originate from a study of blood T cell repertoires in COVID-19. Across the study: The cDNA or gDNA used as material had been derived from T cells, B-cell-depleted T cells, or PBMCs.

In the source study's methods: Scientists estimated how many nucleated cells there were by amplifying reference gene primers. Profiled with immunoSEQ multiplex PCR; TCRdb holds only in-frame clones, not every one. Clone size and V and J calls were adopted from that table, with D and trimming inferred from the DNA. This sample has roughly 360,000 clones; 81% occur once, and the top ten carry approximately 1%. J gave up 8 bases and V 0 bases, and 17 bases lay outside the gene matches. From germline, CDR1 is SGHDN and CDR2 FVKESK. The CDR3 has 19 residues. The sequence was obtained from a human donor with acute or convalescent COVID-19. The donor label of this sample is uncertain. J is TRBJ1-5 and V is TRBV14; TRBD1 aligns across 9 bases. What was sequenced was peripheral blood. In DNA form, the CDR3 reads TGTGCCAGCAGCCAAGATTTGGGACAGGGTGGTTTCTATTGGAAGCCCCAGCATTTT. Translated, it gives CASSQDLGQGGFYWKPQHF.